The clone carrying this TCR beta chain was observed once. This entry comes from a study of blood T cell repertoires in COVID-19. Clones were read by immunoSEQ multiplex PCR, and TCRdb kept only the in-frame ones, dropping some. The sample shows 280,000 or so clones, over 75% of them seen only once. V gave up 5 bases and J gave up 5 bases; unmatched junction bases: 5. The CDR3 contains 15 residues. CDR1 is LNHDA and CDR2 is SQIVND in the germline V gene (reference sequence). Sequencing was carried out using peripheral blood. The clonotype originates from a human donor in a cohort sampled during active COVID-19. This chain joins TRBV19 and TRBJ2-1, with 11 bases that match TRBD2. The DNA of the CDR3 is TGTGCCAGTAGTTCCGGGACTAGCGGCAACAATGAGCAGTTCTTC. This sequence encodes CASSSGTSGNNEQFF.